This TCR beta chain was obtained from a study of T cell repertoires in cytomegalovirus infection. TCRdb used MiXCR to reprocess the reads, holding one entry per CDR3 protein. Seen here are some 110,000 distinct CDR3 sequences, around a tenth observed once, and the top ten hold roughly 31%. CDR3 length equals 14 residues. Per the germline V gene, CDR1 is SGHTA and CDR2 is FQGNSA. Trimming took 0 bases from V and 4 from J, leaving 9 bases between them. This clonotype has a count of ten or more. Its antigen is undetermined. The chain couples TRBV7-2 to TRBJ1-1; unclear D gene. This sequence originates from a human donor in good health (CMV status not recorded). Some clones in this sample may be carry-over from other donors' samples. Input material: PBMCs, sequenced either directly or after in vitro stimulation (not recorded which). The CDR3 spells CASSLAGSGTEAFF. The CDR3 DNA is TGTGCCAGCAGCTTAGCGGGATCCGGCACTGAAGCTTTCTTT.